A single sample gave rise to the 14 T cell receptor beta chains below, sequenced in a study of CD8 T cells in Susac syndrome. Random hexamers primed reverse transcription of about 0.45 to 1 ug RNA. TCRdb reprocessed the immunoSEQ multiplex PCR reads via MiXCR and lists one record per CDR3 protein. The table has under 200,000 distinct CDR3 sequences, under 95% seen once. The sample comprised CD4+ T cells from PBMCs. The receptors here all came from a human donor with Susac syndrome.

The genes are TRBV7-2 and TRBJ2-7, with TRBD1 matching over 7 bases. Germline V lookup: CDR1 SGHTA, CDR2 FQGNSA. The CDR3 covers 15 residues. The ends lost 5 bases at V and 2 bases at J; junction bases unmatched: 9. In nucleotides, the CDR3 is TGTGCCAGCAGCCCCGGGACAGCCACGACCTACGAGCAGTACTTC. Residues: CASSPGTATTYEQYF.

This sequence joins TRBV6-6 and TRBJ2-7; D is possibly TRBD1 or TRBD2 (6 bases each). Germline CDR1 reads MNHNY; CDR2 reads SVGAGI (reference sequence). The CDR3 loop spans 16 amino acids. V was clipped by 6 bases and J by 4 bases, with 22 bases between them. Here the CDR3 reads CASSPTRGDLIYEQYF. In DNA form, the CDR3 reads TGTGCCAGCAGCCCCACGAGGGGGGACCTAATTTACGAGCAGTACTTC.

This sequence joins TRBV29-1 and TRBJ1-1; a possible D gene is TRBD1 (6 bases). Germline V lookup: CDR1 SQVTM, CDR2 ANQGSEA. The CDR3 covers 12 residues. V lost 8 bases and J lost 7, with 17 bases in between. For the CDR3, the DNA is TGCAGCTCGGCGAGAGGGGGTGGTGAAGCTTTCTTT. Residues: CSSARGGGEAFF.

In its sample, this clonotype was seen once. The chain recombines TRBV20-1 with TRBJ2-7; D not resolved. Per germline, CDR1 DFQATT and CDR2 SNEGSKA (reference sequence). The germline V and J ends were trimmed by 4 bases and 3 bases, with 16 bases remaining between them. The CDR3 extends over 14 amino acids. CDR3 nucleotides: TGCAGTGCTAACCCGGACGCTAGGGACTACGAGCAGTACTTC. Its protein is CSANPDARDYEQYF.

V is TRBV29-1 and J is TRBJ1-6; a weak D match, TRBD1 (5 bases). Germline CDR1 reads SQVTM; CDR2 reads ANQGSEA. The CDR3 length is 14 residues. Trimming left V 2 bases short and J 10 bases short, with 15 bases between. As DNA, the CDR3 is TGCAGCGTTGAAACCGAGGGACCTGGCTCACCCCTCCACTTT. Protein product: CSVETEGPGSPLHF.

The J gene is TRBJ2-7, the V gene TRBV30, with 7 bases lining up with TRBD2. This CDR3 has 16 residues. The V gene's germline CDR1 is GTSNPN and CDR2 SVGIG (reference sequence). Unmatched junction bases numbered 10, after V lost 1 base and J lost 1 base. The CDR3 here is CAWSDPGREGSYEQYF. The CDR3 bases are TGTGCCTGGAGTGACCCCGGCAGGGAGGGGTCCTACGAGCAGTACTTC.

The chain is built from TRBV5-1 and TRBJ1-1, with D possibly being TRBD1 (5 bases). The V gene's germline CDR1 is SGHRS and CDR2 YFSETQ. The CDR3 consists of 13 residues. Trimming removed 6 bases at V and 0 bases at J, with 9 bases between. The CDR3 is CASNGGMNTEAFF. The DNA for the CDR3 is TGCGCCAGCAACGGGGGGATGAACACTGAAGCTTTCTTT. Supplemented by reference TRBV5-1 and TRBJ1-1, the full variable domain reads KAGVTQTPRYLIKTRGQQVTLSCSPISGHRSVSWYQQTPGQGLQFLFEYFSETQRNKGNFPGRFSGRQFSNSRSEMNVSTLELGDSALYLCASNGGMNTEAFFGQGTRLTVV.

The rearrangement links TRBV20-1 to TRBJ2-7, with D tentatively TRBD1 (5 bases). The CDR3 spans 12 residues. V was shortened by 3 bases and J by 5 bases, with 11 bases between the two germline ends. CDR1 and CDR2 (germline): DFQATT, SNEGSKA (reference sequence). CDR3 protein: CSASKQDNEQYF. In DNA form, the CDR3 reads TGCAGTGCTAGTAAACAGGATAACGAGCAGTACTTC.

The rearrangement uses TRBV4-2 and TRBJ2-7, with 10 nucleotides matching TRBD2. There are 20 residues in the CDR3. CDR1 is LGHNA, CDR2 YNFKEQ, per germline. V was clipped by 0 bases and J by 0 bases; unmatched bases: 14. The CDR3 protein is CASSQDIQRGGQISSYEQYF. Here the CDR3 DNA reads TGTGCCAGCAGCCAAGATATCCAGCGGGGGGGCCAAATTAGCTCCTACGAGCAGTACTTC.

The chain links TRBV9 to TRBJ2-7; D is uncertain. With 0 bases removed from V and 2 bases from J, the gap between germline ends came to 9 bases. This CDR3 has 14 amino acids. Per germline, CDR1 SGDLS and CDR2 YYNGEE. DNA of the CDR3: TGTGCCAGCAGCGTAGGCGGCAGCGCCTACGAGCAGTACTTC. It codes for CASSVGGSAYEQYF. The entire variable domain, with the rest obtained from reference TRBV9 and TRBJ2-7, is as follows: DSGVTQTPKHLITATGQRVTLRCSPRSGDLSVYWYQQSLDQGLQFLIQYYNGEERAKGNILERFSAQQFPDLHSELNLSSLELGDSALYFCASSVGGSAYEQYFGPGTRLTVT.

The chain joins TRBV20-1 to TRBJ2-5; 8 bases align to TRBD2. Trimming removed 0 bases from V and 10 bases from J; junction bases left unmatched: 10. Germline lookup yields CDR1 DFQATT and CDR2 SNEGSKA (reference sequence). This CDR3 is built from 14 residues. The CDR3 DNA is TGCAGTGCTAGAGATTCGGGCGGGGGGTTTCACCAGTACTTC. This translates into CSARDSGGGFHQYF.

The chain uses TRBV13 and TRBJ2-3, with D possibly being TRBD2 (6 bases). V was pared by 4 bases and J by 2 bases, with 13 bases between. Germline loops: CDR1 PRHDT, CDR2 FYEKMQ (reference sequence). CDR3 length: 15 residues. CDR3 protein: CASSYGGAVTDTQYF. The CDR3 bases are TGTGCCAGCAGCTACGGCGGGGCGGTCACAGATACGCAGTATTTT.

The chain's CDR3 is CSAAGGHTEAFF. CDR3 nucleotides: TGCAGCGCCGCAGGGGGCCACACTGAAGCTTTCTTT. The V call is TRBV29-1, the J call TRBJ1-1; the match to TRBD1 covers 8 bases. V was clipped by 7 bases and J by 3 bases; unmatched bases: 4. Germline V gives CDR1 SQVTM, CDR2 ANQGSEA. CDR3 length: 12 amino acids.

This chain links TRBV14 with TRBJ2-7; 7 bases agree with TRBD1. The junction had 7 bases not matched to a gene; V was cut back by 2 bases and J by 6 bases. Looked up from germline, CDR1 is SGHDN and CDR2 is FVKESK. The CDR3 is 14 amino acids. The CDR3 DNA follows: TGTGCCAGCAGCCAACCGGGACAGTCCGCCGAGCAGTACTTC. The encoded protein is CASSQPGQSAEQYF.